This note documents a single T cell receptor (beta chain) sequence. Construction of the TCRbeta library involved unique molecular identifiers. Each CDR3 protein is one row after TCRdb ran MiXCR on the PCR reads. The top ten clones hold over 4.5% of a sample with fewer than 550,000 distinct CDR3 sequences, about 11% of them seen once. The data stem from a study of T-cell reconstitution after alpha-beta-depleted transplantation in children. CDR1 and CDR2 (germline): MNHNS, SASEGT. The CDR3 loop spans 18 amino acids. Trimming pared 2 bases from V and 0 bases from J, leaving 17 bases between. The chain combines TRBV6-1 with TRBJ1-5; D gene ambiguous. The sequenced sample was PBMCs from the stem cell graft donor, obtained from the stem cell graft. The sequence derives from a human donor who donated a stem cell graft to a child with acute myeloid leukemia. As DNA, the CDR3 is TGTGCCAGCAGTGAATTTCCCCAGAACAGCTATAGCAATCAGCCCCAGCATTTT. It is translated as CASSEFPQNSYSNQPQHF.